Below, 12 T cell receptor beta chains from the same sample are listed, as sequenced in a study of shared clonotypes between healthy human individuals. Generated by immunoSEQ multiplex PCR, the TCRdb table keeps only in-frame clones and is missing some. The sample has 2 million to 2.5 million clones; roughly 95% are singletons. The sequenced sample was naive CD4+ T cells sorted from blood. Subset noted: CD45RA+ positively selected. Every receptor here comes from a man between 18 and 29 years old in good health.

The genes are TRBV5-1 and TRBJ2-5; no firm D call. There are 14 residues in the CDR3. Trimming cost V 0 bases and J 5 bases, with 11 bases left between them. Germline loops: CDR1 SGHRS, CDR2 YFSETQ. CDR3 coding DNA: TGCGCCAGCAGCTTGGAGTCGAGCTGGGAGACCCAGTACTTC. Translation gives CASSLESSWETQYF.

CDR3 nucleotide sequence: TGTGCCAGCAGGGGGGGGTTGGGTGAAAAACTGTTTTTT. It is translated as CASRGGLGEKLFF. V and J are TRBV28 and TRBJ1-4; tentative D call: TRBD1 (5 bases). Germline V gene lookup returns CDR1 MDHEN and CDR2 SYDVKM. This CDR3 has 13 residues. V was pared by 6 bases and J by 7 bases, with 12 bases between.

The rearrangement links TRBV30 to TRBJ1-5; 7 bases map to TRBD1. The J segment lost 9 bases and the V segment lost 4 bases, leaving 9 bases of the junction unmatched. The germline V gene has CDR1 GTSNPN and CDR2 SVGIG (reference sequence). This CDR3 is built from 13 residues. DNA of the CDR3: TGTGCCTGGAAAGGGACAGCCGTAGGGCCCCAGCATTTT. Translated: CAWKGTAVGPQHF. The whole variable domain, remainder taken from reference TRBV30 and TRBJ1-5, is SQTIHQWPATLVQPVGSPLSLECTVEGTSNPNLYWYRQAAGRGLQLLFYSVGIGQISSEVPQNLSASRPQDRQFILSSKKLLLSDSGFYLCAWKGTAVGPQHFGDGTRLSIL.

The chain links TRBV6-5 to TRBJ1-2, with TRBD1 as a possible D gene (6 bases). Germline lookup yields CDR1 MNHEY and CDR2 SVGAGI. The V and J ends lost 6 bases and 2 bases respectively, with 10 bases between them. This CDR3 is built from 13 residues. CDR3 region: CASSRQENYGYTF. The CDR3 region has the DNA TGTGCCAGCAGCCGACAGGAGAACTATGGCTACACCTTC.

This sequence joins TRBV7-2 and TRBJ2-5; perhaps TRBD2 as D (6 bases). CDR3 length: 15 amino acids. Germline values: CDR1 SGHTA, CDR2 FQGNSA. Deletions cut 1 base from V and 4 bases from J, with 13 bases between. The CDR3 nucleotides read TGTGCCAGCAGCTTAGTCGGGGGTGGCGCAGAGACCCAGTACTTC. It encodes CASSLVGGGAETQYF.

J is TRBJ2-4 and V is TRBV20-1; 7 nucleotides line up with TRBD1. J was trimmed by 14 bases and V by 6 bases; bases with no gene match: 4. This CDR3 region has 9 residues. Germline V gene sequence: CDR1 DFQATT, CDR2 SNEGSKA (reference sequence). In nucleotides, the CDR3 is TGCAGTGCCCCGGGACAGAAGTACTTC. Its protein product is CSAPGQKYF.

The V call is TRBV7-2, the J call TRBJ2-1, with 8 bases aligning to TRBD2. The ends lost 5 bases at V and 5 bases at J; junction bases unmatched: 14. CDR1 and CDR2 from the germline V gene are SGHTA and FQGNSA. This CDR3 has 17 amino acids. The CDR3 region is CASSLGASGRFNNEQFF. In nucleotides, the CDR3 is TGTGCCAGCAGCCTAGGGGCGAGCGGGAGATTCAACAATGAGCAGTTCTTC.

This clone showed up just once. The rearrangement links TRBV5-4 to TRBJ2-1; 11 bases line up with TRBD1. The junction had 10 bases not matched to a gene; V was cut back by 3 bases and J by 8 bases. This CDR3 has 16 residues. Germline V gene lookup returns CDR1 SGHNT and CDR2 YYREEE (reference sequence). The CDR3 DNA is TGTGCCAGCAGCTCAAGGACAGGGGGCTTTACGGATGAGCAGTTCTTC. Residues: CASSSRTGGFTDEQFF.

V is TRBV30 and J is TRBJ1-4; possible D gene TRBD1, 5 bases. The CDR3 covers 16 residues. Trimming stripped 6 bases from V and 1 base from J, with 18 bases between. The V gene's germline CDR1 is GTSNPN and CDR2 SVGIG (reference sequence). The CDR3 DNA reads TGTGCCTGCAAAGCGGAGGGGAGGGGAACTAATGAAAAACTGTTTTTT. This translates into CACKAEGRGTNEKLFF.

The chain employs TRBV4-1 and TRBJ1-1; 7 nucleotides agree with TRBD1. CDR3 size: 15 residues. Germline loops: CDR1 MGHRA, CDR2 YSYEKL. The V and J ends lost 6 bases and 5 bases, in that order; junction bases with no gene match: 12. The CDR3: CASSPLDRVDTEAFF. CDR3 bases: TGCGCCAGCAGTCCTTTAGACAGGGTGGATACTGAAGCTTTCTTT.

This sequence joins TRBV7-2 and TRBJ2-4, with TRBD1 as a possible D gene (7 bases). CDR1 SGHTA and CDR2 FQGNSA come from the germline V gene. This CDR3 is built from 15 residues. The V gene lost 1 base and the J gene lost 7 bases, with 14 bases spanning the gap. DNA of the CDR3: TGTGCCAGCAGCTTAGTTGGAGGGGGCTCGAACATTCAGTACTTC. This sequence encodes CASSLVGGGSNIQYF. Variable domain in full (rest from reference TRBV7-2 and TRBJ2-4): GAGVSQSPSNKVTEKGKDVELRCDPISGHTALYWYRQSLGQGLEFLIYFQGNSAPDKSGLPSDRFSAERTGGSVSTLTIQRTQQEDSAVYLCASSLVGGGSNIQYFGAGTRLSVL.

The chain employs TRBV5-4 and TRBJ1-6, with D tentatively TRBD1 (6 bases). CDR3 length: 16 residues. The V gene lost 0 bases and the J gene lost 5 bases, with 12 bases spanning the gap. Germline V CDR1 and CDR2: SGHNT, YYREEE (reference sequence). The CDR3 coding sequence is TGTGCCAGCAGCTTGGGGTCAGGGGAGGATAATTCACCCCTCCACTTT. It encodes CASSLGSGEDNSPLHF.